The count of the clone carrying this TCR beta chain is one. Its antigen remains unknown. The data are from a study of STAT5B mutations in CD4+ large granular lymphocyte leukemia. Regarding the study as a whole: Top patient clones used TRBV06 genes more often: 8/27 versus 2/35 in controls.

Per germline, CDR1 MGHDK and CDR2 SYGVNS. Losses at the gene ends were 3 bases for V and 4 bases for J; bases not matched to a gene: 6. The CDR3 sequence is 15 residues long. Study processing details: Productive clonotypes were detectable down to 2.59 x 10-5 frequency. Here immunoSEQ multiplex PCR was the method, and the copy in TCRdb shows in-frame clones only, minus some. The V and J calls and clone size are taken from that table; D and trimming were inferred from the DNA. Of about 29,000 clones in the sample, around four fifths were seen once. This chain uses TRBV25-1 with TRBJ1-2; 9 positions agree with TRBD1. The sequenced sample consisted of CD4+ T cells from blood buffy coats. This receptor was identified in a human donor in good health. The CDR3 is CASSDTDRGSYGYTF. The CDR3 DNA is TGTGCCAGCAGTGATACTGACAGGGGGTCCTATGGCTACACCTTC.